What follows are 12 T cell receptor beta chains derived from one specimen sequenced in a study of blood T cell repertoires in COVID-19 (dated by TCRdb to 2020 to 2021). To prepare the library, the immunoSEQ multiplex PCR assay was applied. The table comes from immuneACCESS by way of TCRdb, which keeps in-frame sequences with V and J called. Part of the clones is missing from these tables; in studies checked, under half for an unresolved V gene and the rest for unknown reasons. For this sample there are about 220,000 clones; about four fifths appear just once. Approximately 1.3% of the sample is held by the ten biggest clonotypes. The specimen sequenced was PBMCs or T cells enriched from blood (not recorded which). These receptors were taken from a woman aged 40 to 49 with acute COVID-19.

This clone was detected only once. The chain recombines TRBV7-3 with TRBJ1-4, with 7 bases identical to TRBD1. Germline loops: CDR1 SGHTA, CDR2 FQGTGA. V was pared by 3 bases and J by 3 bases, with 4 bases of the junction left unmatched. The CDR3 covers 15 residues. The CDR3 bases are TGTGCCAGCAGCTTGACAGGGATGCCTAATGAAAAACTGTTTTTT. Its protein is CASSLTGMPNEKLFF. Full variable domain (rest looked up from reference TRBV7-3 and TRBJ1-4): GAGVSQTPSNKVTEKGKYVELRCDPISGHTALYWYRQSLGQGPEFLIYFQGTGAADDSGLPNDRFFAVRPEGSVSTLKIQRTERGDSAVYLCASSLTGMPNEKLFFGSGTQLSVL.

The gene calls are TRBV11-2 and TRBJ2-7; TRBD2 might be the D (5 bases). In germline, CDR1 is SGHAT, CDR2 FQNNGV. Trimming took 3 bases from V and 2 from J, leaving 14 bases between them. There are 15 residues in the CDR3. The CDR3 here is CASSFQRSRTYEQYF. CDR3 nucleotides: TGTGCCAGCAGCTTCCAGCGGAGTAGGACCTACGAGCAGTACTTC.

V and J are TRBV28 and TRBJ1-5; 8 positions agree with TRBD1. The V gene's germline CDR1 is MDHEN and CDR2 SYDVKM. This CDR3 comprises 15 residues. Losses at the gene ends were 6 bases for V and 7 bases for J; bases not matched to a gene: 11. CDR3 loop: CASSLDRGEWQPQHF. CDR3 DNA sequence: TGTGCCAGCAGCCTAGACAGGGGTGAGTGGCAGCCCCAGCATTTT.

This clone was detected ten times or more. V usage is TRBV2 and J usage is TRBJ2-1, with 16 positions matching TRBD2. The trim removed 6 bases at V and 7 bases at J, leaving 3 bases unmatched. Germline CDR1 reads SNHLY; CDR2 reads FYNNEI. The CDR3 spans 15 residues. The CDR3 spells CASRPGLAGGNEQFF. For the CDR3, the DNA is TGTGCCAGCAGACCGGGACTAGCGGGAGGGAATGAGCAGTTCTTC.

As concerns this clone: This sample also contains other DNA sequences that code for the same CDR3. The V and J genes are TRBV9 and TRBJ2-5, with no clear D. Trimming shortened V by 3 bases and J by 4 bases, and 7 bases separated the two germline ends. The germline gives CDR1 SGDLS, CDR2 YYNGEE. The CDR3 has 12 residues. CDR3 nucleotides: TGTGCCAGCAGCGCTCCGGGAGAGACCCAGTACTTC. It yields the protein CASSAPGETQYF.

V gene TRBV24-1 combines with J gene TRBJ2-2, with a weak D call TRBD1 (6 bases). The CDR3 is 15 amino acids. V was cut by 3 bases and J by 4 bases, with 11 bases left in between. Germline V gene data show CDR1 as KGHDR and CDR2 as SFDVKD. CDR3 coding DNA: TGTGCCACCAGTGATCCAGGGGCAGGCACCGGGGAGCTGTTTTTT. It is translated as CATSDPGAGTGELFF.

This clone was seen a handful of times. V is TRBV4-2 and J is TRBJ2-7; the match to TRBD2 covers 9 bases. J lost 3 bases, V lost 5 bases, and 8 bases had no gene match. Per the germline V gene, CDR1 is LGHNA and CDR2 is YNFKEQ. The CDR3 length is 15 residues. The CDR3 spells CASSASGDPLYEQYF. DNA for the CDR3: TGTGCCAGCAGCGCTAGCGGGGACCCCCTCTACGAGCAGTACTTC.

V gene TRBV4-2 combines with J gene TRBJ2-1; 10 bases align to TRBD2. J lost 9 bases, V lost 0 bases, and 8 bases had no gene match. This CDR3 spans 16 amino acids. Germline values: CDR1 LGHNA, CDR2 YNFKEQ. The CDR3 bases are TGTGCCAGCAGCCAAGAACCGGGACTAGCGCCCTTTGAGCAGTTCTTC. Translated, it gives CASSQEPGLAPFEQFF.

This clone turned up a few times. V and J are TRBV3-1 (or the pseudogene TRBV3-2) and TRBJ2-2, with 7 bases fitting TRBD1. Germline V gives CDR1 LGHDT, CDR2 YNNKEL (reference sequence). CDR3 length: 14 amino acids. The V and J ends lost 2 bases and 7 bases, in that order; junction bases with no gene match: 4. The CDR3 DNA reads TGTGCCAGCAGCCAAACACAGGGGCGCGGGGAGCTGTTTTTT. This codes for CASSQTQGRGELFF.

The chain is built from TRBV11-1 and TRBJ2-5; 7 bases agree with TRBD1. CDR1 and CDR2 (germline): SGHAT, FQDESV (reference sequence). This CDR3 has 15 amino acids. V trimming: 5 bases; J trimming: 3 bases; junction bases outside the gene matches: 9. CDR3 protein: CASSPRQGLEETQYF. CDR3 DNA sequence: TGTGCCAGCAGCCCCCGACAGGGATTAGAAGAGACCCAGTACTTC.

This chain connects TRBV6-2 or TRBV6-3 to TRBJ1-2, with TRBD1 as a possible D gene (5 bases). Deletions cut 2 bases from V and 4 bases from J, with 14 bases between. Germline CDR1 MNHEY, CDR2 SVGEGT. The CDR3 is 15 amino acids. The CDR3 region is CASSYVGGPTYGYTF. The CDR3 coding sequence is TGTGCCAGCAGTTACGTCGGGGGTCCCACCTATGGCTACACCTTC.

The chain has TRBV29-1 and TRBJ2-3, with D possibly being TRBD1 (6 bases). The CDR3 is 13 residues long. Germline CDR1 SQVTM, CDR2 ANQGSEA. Trimming shortened V by 3 bases and J by 5 bases, and 12 bases separated the two germline ends. The CDR3 sequence: CSVEGHLRDTQYF. The DNA of the CDR3 is TGCAGCGTTGAGGGACATCTGCGAGATACGCAGTATTTT.